This TCR beta chain was sequenced for a study of blood T cell repertoires in COVID-19. As for the study in general: COVID-19 samples, acute and convalescent, were from the United States, Italy and Spain. T cells, B-cell-depleted T cells, or PBMCs provided the cDNA or gDNA that served as material.

The J segment lost 2 bases and the V segment lost 6 bases, leaving 12 bases of the junction unmatched. This CDR3 region has 20 residues. The germline V gene encodes CDR1 LGHNA and CDR2 YSLEER. Authors' processing steps: From reference gene primer amplification, estimates of nucleated cell counts were derived. Profiling relied on immunoSEQ multiplex PCR, and the TCRdb table lists in-frame clones only, not all of them. The D gene and trimming were derived from the DNA, and the V and J assignments and clone size from that table. The sample carries a few hundred thousand clones, approximately 82% recorded once.

The sample comprised peripheral blood. This receptor was identified in a woman between 35 and 50 years old who had recovered from COVID-19. The rearrangement joins TRBV4-3 to TRBJ2-2; 16 bases agree with TRBD2. The CDR3 DNA reads TGCGCCAGCAGACTACTACCGGGACTAGCGGGGGGGCTCAACACCGGGGAGCTGTTTTTT. It yields the protein CASRLLPGLAGGLNTGELFF.